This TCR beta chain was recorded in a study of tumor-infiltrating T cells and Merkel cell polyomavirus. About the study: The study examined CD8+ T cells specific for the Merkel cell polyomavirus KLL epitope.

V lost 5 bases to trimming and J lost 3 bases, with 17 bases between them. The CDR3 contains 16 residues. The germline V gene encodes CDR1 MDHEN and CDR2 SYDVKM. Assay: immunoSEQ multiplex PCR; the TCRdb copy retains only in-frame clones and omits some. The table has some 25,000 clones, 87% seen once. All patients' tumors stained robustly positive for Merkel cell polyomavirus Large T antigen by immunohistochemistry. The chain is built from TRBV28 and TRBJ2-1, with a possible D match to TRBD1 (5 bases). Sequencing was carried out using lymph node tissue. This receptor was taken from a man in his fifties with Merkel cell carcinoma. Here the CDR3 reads CASSLAKDMSYNEQFF. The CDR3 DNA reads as TGTGCCAGCAGTCTGGCCAAGGACATGAGCTACAATGAGCAGTTCTTC.